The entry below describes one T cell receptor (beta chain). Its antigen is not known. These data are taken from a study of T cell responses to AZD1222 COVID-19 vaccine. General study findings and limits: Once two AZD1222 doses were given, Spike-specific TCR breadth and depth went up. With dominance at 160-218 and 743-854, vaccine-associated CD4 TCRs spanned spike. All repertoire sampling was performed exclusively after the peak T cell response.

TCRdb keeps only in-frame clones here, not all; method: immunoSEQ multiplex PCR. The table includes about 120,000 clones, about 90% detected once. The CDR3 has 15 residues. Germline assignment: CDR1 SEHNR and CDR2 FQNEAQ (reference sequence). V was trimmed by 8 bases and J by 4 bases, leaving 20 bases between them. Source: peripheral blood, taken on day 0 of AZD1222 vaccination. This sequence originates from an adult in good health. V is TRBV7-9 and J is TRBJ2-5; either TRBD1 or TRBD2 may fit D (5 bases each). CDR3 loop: CASDLGPRRGETQYF. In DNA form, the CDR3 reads TGTGCCAGCGACCTGGGACCCCGAAGAGGAGAGACCCAGTACTTC.